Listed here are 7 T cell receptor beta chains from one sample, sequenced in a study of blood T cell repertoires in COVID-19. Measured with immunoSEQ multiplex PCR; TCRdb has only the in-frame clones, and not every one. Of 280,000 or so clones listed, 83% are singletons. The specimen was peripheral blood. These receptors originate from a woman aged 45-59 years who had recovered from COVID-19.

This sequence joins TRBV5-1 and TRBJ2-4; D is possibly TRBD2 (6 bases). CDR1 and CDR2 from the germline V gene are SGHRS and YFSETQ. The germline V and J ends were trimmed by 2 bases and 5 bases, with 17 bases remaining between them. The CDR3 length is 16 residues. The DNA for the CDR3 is TGCGCCAGCAGCTTAAGTTTATTGGAGGGACAAAACATTCAGTACTTC. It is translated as CASSLSLLEGQNIQYF. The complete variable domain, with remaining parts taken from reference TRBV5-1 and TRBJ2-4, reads KAGVTQTPRYLIKTRGQQVTLSCSPISGHRSVSWYQQTPGQGLQFLFEYFSETQRNKGNFPGRFSGRQFSNSRSEMNVSTLELGDSALYLCASSLSLLEGQNIQYFGAGTRLSVL.

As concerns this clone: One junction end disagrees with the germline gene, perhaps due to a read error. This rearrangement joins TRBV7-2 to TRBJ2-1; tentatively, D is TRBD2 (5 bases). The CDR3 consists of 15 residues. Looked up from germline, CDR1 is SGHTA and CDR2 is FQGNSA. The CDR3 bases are TGTGCCAGCAGCGTAGCGTCGAGCTCCTACAATGAGCAGTTCTTC. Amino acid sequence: CASSVASSSYNEQFF.

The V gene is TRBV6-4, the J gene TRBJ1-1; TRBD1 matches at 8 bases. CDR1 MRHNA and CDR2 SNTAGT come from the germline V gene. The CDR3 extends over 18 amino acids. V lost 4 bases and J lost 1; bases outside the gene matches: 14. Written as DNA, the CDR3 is TGTGCCAGCAGTGCACGGGGGCAGGGGGCGCGAGGGAACACTGAAGCTTTCTTT. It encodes CASSARGQGARGNTEAFF.

CDR3 DNA sequence: TGTGCCAGCAGTTTAAGACTAGCGGGATTCTCCTACAATGAGCAGTTCTTC. Residues: CASSLRLAGFSYNEQFF. The rearrangement uses TRBV27 and TRBJ2-1; 11 bases line up with TRBD2. The V and J ends lost 2 bases and 0 bases, in that order; junction bases with no gene match: 3. Germline CDR1 and CDR2: MNHEY and SMNVEV (reference sequence). The CDR3 has 17 amino acids.

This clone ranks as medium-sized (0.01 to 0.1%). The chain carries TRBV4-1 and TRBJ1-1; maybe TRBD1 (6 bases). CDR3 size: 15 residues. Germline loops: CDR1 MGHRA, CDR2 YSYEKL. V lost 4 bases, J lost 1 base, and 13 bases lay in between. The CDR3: CASSPWGGGNTEAFF. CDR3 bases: TGCGCCAGCAGCCCCTGGGGAGGGGGGAACACTGAAGCTTTCTTT.

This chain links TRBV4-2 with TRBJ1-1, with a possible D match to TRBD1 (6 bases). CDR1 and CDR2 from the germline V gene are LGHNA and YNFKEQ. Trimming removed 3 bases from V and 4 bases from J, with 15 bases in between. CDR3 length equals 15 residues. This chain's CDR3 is CASSHDPARGTEAFF. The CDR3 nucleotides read TGTGCCAGCAGCCATGATCCCGCCAGGGGCACTGAAGCTTTCTTT.

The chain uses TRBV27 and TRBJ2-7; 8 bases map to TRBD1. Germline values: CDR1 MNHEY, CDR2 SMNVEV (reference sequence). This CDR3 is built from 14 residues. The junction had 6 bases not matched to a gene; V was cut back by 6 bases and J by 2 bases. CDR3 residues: CASRKQGETYEQYF. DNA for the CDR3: TGTGCCAGCAGGAAACAGGGGGAAACCTACGAGCAGTACTTC.